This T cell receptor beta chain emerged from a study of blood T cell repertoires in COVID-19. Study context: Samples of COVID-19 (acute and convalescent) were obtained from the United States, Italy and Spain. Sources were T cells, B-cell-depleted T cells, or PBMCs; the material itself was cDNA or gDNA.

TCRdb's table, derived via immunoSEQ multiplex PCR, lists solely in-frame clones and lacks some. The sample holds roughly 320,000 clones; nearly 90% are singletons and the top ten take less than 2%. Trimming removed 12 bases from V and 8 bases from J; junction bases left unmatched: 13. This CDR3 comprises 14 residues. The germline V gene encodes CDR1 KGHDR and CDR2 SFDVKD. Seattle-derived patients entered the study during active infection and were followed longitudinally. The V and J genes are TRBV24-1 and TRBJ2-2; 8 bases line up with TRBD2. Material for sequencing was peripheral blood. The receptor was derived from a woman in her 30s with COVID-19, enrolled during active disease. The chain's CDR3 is CAAQRGTRSGELFF. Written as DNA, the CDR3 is TGTGCCGCACAGCGGGGGACGAGGTCGGGGGAGCTGTTTTTT.